This T cell receptor beta chain was found in a study of T cell responses to AZD1222 COVID-19 vaccine. TCRdb keeps only in-frame clones here, not all; method: immunoSEQ multiplex PCR. The table records around 140,000 clones, over 80% of them present only once. Findings of the study overall: Spike-specific TCR repertoires showed rising breadth and depth after two AZD1222 doses.

Looked up from germline, CDR1 is SGHNT and CDR2 is YYREEE (reference sequence). CDR3 length: 16 amino acids. Deletions cut 2 bases from V and 5 bases from J, with 19 bases between. To note about this clone: The target antigen is unknown.

This clonotype was obtained from an adult who received the AZD1222 COVID-19 vaccine. The chain joins TRBV5-4 to TRBJ1-2, with D perhaps matching TRBD1 (6 bases). The sample was peripheral blood, taken 28 days after the second AZD1222 dose. The CDR3 spells CASSFGGGQESYGYTF. The CDR3, as DNA: TGTGCCAGCAGCTTTGGCGGGGGACAAGAGAGTTATGGCTACACCTTC.